The 8 T cell receptor beta chains given below trace back to one sample, sequenced in a study of follicular helper T cells after annual influenza vaccination. Sequencing was performed with immunoSEQ multiplex PCR; in TCRdb, only in-frame clones are kept and a portion is missing. Of several thousand clones detected, approximately 78% appear once; the ten largest clones hold over 3.5%. The sample's time point: 2015-2016 season, 7 days after influenza vaccination. This specimen was CXCR5+ CD38- circulating T follicular helper cells from blood, taken 7 days after influenza vaccination. Regarding subset: circulating Tfh, non-naive CD4+CXCR5+PD-1+ (ICOS+CD38+ or ICOS-CD38-). All receptors derive from an adult who received the influenza vaccine.

The chain joins TRBV7-9 to TRBJ1-5; D is ambiguous. Germline CDR1 is SEHNR and CDR2 is FQNEAQ (reference sequence). V lost 4 bases to trimming and J lost 4 bases, with 8 bases between them. The CDR3 is 13 amino acids. CDR3 in DNA: TGTGCCAGCAGCTCCTACGATAATCAGCCCCAGCATTTT. This sequence encodes CASSSYDNQPQHF.

The V and J genes are TRBV7-9 and TRBJ1-1, with D hard to call. The CDR3 contains 12 residues. Trimming removed 4 bases from V and 5 bases from J, with 8 bases in between. Germline loops: CDR1 SEHNR, CDR2 FQNEAQ (reference sequence). For the CDR3, the DNA is TGTGCCAGCAGCTATACCGCAACTGAAGCTTTCTTT. Translated, it gives CASSYTATEAFF.

This clone was counted once. The V call is TRBV5-5, the J call TRBJ2-5; weak D call: TRBD2 (6 bases). V was pared by 1 base and J by 5 bases, with 15 bases between. Germline CDR1 reads SGHKS; CDR2 reads YYEKEE (reference sequence). The CDR3 covers 15 residues. In DNA form, the CDR3 reads TGTGCCAGCAGCTTGTCGGCGGGGTGGAGGGAGACCCAGTACTTC. Amino acids: CASSLSAGWRETQYF.

The chain is built from TRBV4-2 and TRBJ2-7, with D hard to call. The CDR3 has 15 residues. V lost 0 bases and J lost 4, with 13 bases in between. CDR1 and CDR2 (germline): LGHNA, YNFKEQ. The CDR3 region has the DNA TGTGCCAGCAGCCAAGAAGTGGTAATGACTTACGAGCAGTACTTC. Protein product: CASSQEVVMTYEQYF.

The rearrangement links TRBV7-8 to TRBJ1-5; 8 bases align to TRBD1. Germline loops: CDR1 SGHVS, CDR2 FQNEAQ. The length of the CDR3 is 15 residues. Trimming removed 4 bases from V and 8 bases from J; junction bases left unmatched: 10. The CDR3: CASSSTGNRGEPQHF. The CDR3, as DNA: TGTGCCAGCAGCTCGACAGGGAACAGGGGGGAGCCCCAGCATTTT.

This clone was observed a handful of times. The DNA of the CDR3 is TGTGCTAACAGGGGGTTAGACTATGGCTACACCTTC. Translated, it gives CANRGLDYGYTF. The chain joins TRBV28 to TRBJ1-2; 8 bases align to TRBD1. The CDR3 has 12 residues. Germline-derived CDR1 and CDR2 are MDHEN and SYDVKM.

This chain connects TRBV9 to TRBJ2-1, with TRBD2 identical over 9 bases. From germline, CDR1 is SGDLS and CDR2 YYNGEE. The CDR3 runs 15 residues. V gave up 4 bases and J gave up 5 bases; unmatched junction bases: 7. For the CDR3, the DNA is TGTGCCAGCAGCCCGCGACTAGCGGCCGACAATGAGCAGTTCTTC. Translation gives CASSPRLAADNEQFF.

This chain links TRBV11-2 with TRBJ2-5, with D perhaps matching TRBD1 or TRBD2 (5 bases each). CDR1 SGHAT and CDR2 FQNNGV come from the germline V gene. V lost 3 bases and J lost 2, with 16 bases in between. This CDR3 spans 16 amino acids. CDR3 protein: CASSLGRTPYQETQYF. In DNA form, the CDR3 reads TGTGCCAGCAGCTTGGGGCGGACTCCCTATCAAGAGACCCAGTACTTC.